This TCR beta chain emerged from a study of shared clonotypes between healthy human individuals. Study-level information: A couple of women and a few men aged 18 to 49 made up the donors.

The ends were cut back, 8 bases at V and 4 bases at J, with 14 bases in the middle. CDR3 length: 14 amino acids. Germline values: CDR1 MDHEN, CDR2 SYDVKM. Sequencing used immunoSEQ multiplex PCR; TCRdb keeps in-frame clones, though not all of them. The sample consists of roughly 1 million clones, approximately 78% of them appearing once. Both subsets, CD45RA+ naive and CD45RA-negative memory, were split from the CD4+ cells. The genes are TRBV28 and TRBJ1-4; possible D gene TRBD1, 5 bases. The clonotype comes from a man between 18 and 35 years old in good health. Some clones in this sample may be carry-over from other donors' samples. Sequenced sample: memory CD4+ T cells from PBMCs. The sample's subset: CD45RA-negative fraction. The CDR3 loop is CASRTGQRNEKLFF. CDR3 coding DNA: TGTGCCAGCCGGACGGGGCAGCGTAATGAAAAACTGTTTTTT.